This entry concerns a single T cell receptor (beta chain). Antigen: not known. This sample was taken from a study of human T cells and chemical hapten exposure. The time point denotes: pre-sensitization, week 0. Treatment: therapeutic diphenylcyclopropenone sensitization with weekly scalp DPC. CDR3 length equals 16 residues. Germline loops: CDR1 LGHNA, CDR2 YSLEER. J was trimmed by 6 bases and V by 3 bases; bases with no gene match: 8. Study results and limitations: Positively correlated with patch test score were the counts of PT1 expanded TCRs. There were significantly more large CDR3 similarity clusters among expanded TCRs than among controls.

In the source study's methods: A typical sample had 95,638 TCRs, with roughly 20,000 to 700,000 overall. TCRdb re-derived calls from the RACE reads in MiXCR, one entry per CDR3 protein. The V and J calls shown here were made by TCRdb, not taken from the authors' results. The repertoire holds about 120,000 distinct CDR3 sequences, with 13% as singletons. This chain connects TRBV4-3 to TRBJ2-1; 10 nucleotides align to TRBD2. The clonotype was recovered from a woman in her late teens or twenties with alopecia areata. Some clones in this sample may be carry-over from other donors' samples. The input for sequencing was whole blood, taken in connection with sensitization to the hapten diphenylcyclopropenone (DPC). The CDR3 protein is CASSHGKRGGLNEQFF. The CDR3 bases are TGCGCCAGCAGCCACGGGAAGCGGGGGGGCCTCAATGAGCAGTTCTTC.